This TCR beta chain was found in a study of Graves' ophthalmopathy and Graves' hyperthyroidism. The wider study: Peripheral blood (taken before any treatment) was collected at initial diagnosis. Study-wide results and caveats: Ophthalmopathy progression predictions by the model showed about 79% specificity and roughly 71% sensitivity.

V was pared by 4 bases and J by 3 bases, with 5 bases of the junction left unmatched. Germline CDR1 SGHKS, CDR2 YYEKEE (reference sequence). This CDR3 is 14 amino acids long. This clonotype has more than one count but fewer than ten. What it binds is unknown. RNA served as the template for amplifying TCR beta CDR3 regions. The first round was an RT-PCR with HTBI primers, and the second round was a multiplex PCR. TCRdb recomputed calls from the multiplex PCR reads with MiXCR, one row per CDR3 protein. The profile shows around 660,000 distinct CDR3 sequences, over 40% of them singletons. Specimen: peripheral blood. This chain joins TRBV5-5 and TRBJ2-5; 8 bases align to TRBD2. This clonotype was sampled from an adult man with Graves' ophthalmopathy. Here the CDR3 reads CASSIGRGEETQYF. The CDR3 DNA reads as TGTGCCAGCAGCATCGGGCGGGGGGAAGAGACCCAGTACTTC.